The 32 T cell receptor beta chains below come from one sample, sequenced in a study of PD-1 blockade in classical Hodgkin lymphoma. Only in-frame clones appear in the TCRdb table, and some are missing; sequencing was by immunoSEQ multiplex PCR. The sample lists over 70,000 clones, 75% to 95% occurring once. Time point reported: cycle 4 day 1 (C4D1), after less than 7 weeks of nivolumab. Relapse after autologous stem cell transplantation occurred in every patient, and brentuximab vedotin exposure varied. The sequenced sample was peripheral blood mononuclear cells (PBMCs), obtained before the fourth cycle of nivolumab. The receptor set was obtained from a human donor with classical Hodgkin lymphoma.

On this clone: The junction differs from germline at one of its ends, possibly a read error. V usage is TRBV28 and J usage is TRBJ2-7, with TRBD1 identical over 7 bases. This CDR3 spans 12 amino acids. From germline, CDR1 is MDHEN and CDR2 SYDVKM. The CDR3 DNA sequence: TGTGCCAGCAGATTAAGGGGGCAGGCTGAAGACTTC. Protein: CASRLRGQAEDF. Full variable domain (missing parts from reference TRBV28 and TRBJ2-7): DVKVTQSSRYLVKRTGEKVFLECVQDMDHENMFWYRQDPGLGLRLIYFSYDVKMKEKGDIPEGYSVSREKKERFSLILESASTNQTSMYLCASRLRGQAEDFGPGTRLTVT.

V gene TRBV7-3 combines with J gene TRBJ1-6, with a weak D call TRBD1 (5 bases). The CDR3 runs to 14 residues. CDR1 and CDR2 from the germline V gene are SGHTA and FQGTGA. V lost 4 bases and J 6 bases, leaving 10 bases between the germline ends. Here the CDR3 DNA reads TGTGCCAGCAGCTCGGGACGGGTTAATTCACCCCTCCACTTT. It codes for CASSSGRVNSPLHF.

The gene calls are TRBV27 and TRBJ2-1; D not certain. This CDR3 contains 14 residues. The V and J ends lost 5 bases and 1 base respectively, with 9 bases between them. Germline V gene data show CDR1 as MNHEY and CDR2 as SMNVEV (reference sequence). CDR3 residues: CASSIRTSYNEQFF. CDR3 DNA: TGTGCCAGCAGTATAAGGACGTCCTACAATGAGCAGTTCTTC.

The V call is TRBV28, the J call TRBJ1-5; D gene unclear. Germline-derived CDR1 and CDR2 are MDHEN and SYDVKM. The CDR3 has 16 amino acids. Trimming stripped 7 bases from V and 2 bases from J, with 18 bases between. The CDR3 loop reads CASIPAGEARNQPQHF. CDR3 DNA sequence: TGTGCCAGCATTCCCGCCGGGGAGGCCCGCAATCAGCCCCAGCATTTT.

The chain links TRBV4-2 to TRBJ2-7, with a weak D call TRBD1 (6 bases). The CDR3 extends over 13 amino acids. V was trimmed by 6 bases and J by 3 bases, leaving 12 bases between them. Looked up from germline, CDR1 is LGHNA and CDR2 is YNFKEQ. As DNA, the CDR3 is TGTGCCAGCAGTCTCGGACAGAACTACGAGCAGTACTTC. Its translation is CASSLGQNYEQYF.

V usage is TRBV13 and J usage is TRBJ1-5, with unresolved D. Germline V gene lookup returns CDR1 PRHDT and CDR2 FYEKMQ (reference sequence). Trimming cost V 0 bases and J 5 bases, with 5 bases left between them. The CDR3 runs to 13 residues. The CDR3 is CASSLGGDQPQHF. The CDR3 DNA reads TGTGCCAGCAGCTTAGGCGGAGATCAGCCCCAGCATTTT. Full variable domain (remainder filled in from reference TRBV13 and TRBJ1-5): AAGVIQSPRHLIKEKRETATLKCYPIPRHDTVYWYQQGPGQDPQFLISFYEKMQSDKGSIPDRFSAQQFSDYHSELNMSSLELGDSALYFCASSLGGDQPQHFGDGTRLSIL.

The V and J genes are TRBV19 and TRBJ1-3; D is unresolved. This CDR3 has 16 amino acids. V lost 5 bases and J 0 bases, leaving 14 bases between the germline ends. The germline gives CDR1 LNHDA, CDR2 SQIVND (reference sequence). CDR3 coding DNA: TGTGCCAGTAGTTTCTTAGCCGGCAGCTCTGGAAACACCATATATTTT. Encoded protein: CASSFLAGSSGNTIYF.

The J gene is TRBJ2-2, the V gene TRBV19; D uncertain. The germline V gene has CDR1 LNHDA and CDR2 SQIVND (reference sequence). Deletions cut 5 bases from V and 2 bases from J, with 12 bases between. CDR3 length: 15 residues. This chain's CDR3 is CASSPSWVNTGELFF. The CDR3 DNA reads TGTGCCAGTAGTCCCAGCTGGGTAAACACCGGGGAGCTGTTTTTT.

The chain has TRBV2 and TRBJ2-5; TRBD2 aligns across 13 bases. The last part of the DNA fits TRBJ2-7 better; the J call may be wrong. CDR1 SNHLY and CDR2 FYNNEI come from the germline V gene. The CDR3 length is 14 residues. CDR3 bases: TGTGCCAGCAGTGGTGGGACTAGCGGGGCCGAGCAGTACTTC. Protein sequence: CASSGGTSGAEQYF.

CDR3 sequence reads: CASGLSGANGELFF. For the CDR3, the DNA is TGTGCTAGTGGTTTGTCAGGGGCGAACGGGGAGCTGTTTTTT. The chain joins TRBV12-5 to TRBJ2-2; possibly TRBD1 for D (6 bases). The CDR3 consists of 14 residues. CDR1 and CDR2 from the germline V gene are LGHNT and FRNRAP. Trimming took 2 bases from V and 7 from J, leaving 11 bases between them. The full variable domain, rest sourced from reference TRBV12-5 and TRBJ2-2, is DARVTQTPRHKVTEMGQEVTMRCQPILGHNTVFWYRQTMMQGLELLAYFRNRAPLDDSGMPKDRFSAEMPDATLATLKIQPSEPRDSAVYFCASGLSGANGELFFGEGSRLTVL.

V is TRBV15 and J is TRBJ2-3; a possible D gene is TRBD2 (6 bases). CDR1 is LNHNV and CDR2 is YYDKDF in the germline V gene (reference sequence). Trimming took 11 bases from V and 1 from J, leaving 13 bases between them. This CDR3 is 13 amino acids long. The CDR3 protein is CASRGSGTDTQYF. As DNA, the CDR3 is TGTGCCTCACGGGGGTCTGGCACAGATACGCAGTATTTT.

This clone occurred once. The CDR3 coding sequence is TGTGCCAGCAGCTTAGGTGGCAGTTTCTTCGGCTACACCTTC. Translated: CASSLGGSFFGYTF. The rearrangement links TRBV7-9 to TRBJ1-2; the D is unclear. V was clipped by 1 base and J by 8 bases, with 14 bases between them. The length of the CDR3 is 14 residues. Germline loops: CDR1 SEHNR, CDR2 FQNEAQ (reference sequence).

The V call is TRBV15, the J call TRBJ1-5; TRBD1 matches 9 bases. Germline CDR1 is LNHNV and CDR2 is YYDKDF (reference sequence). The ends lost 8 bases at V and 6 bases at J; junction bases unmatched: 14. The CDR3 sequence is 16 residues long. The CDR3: CATGTSAGTGLQPQHF. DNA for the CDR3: TGTGCCACCGGGACCTCAGCTGGGACAGGGCTTCAGCCCCAGCATTTT.

The CDR3 sequence is CASSVVVEQFF. In DNA, the CDR3 is TGTGCCAGCAGTGTGGTAGTTGAGCAGTTCTTC. The rearrangement links TRBV11-3 to TRBJ2-1, with unresolved D. Trimming stripped 6 bases from V and 9 bases from J, with 9 bases between. Germline V gene lookup returns CDR1 SGHNT and CDR2 YENEEA. The CDR3 consists of 11 residues.

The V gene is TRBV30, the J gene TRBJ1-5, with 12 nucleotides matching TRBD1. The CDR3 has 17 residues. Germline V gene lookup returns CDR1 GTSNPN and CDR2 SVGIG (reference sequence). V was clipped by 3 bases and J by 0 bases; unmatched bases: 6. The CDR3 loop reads CAWRGQGARDSNQPQHF. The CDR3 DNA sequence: TGTGCCTGGAGGGGACAGGGGGCTAGAGATAGCAATCAGCCCCAGCATTTT.

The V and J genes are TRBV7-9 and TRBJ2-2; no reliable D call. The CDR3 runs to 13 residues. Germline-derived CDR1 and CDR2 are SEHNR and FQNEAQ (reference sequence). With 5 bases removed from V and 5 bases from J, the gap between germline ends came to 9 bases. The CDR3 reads CASSPPVTGELFF. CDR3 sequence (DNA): TGTGCCAGCAGCCCACCGGTTACCGGGGAGCTGTTTTTT.

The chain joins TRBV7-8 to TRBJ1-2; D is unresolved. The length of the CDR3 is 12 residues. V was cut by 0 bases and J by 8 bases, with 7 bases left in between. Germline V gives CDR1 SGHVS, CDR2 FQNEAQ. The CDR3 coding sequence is TGTGCCAGCAGCTTAGCGGCTGGGGGCTACACCTTC. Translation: CASSLAAGGYTF. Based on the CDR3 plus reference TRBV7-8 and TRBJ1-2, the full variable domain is GAGVSQSPRYKVAKRGQDVALRCDPISGHVSLFWYQQALGQGPEFLTYFQNEAQLDKSGLPSDRFFAERPEGSVSTLKIQRTQQEDSAVYLCASSLAAGGYTFGSGTRLTVV.

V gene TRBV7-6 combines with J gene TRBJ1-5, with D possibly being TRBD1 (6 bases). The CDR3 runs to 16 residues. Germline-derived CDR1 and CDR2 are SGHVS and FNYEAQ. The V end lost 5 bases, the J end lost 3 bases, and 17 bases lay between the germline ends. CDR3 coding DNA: TGTGCCAGCAGCCCGACCCCCGGACAGTTCAATCAGCCCCAGCATTTT. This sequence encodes CASSPTPGQFNQPQHF.

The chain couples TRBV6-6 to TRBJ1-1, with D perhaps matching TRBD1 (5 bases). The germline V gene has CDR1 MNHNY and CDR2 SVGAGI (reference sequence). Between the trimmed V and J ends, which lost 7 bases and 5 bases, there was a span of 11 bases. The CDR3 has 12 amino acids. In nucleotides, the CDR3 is TGTGCCAGCACAAATTGGGGGACTGAAGCTTTCTTT. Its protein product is CASTNWGTEAFF.

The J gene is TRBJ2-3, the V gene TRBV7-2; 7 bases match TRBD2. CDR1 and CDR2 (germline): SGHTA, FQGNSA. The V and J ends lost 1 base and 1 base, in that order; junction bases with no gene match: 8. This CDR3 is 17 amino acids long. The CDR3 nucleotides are TGTGCCAGCAGCTTAGACGGGATGCTAGCGGGCACAGATACGCAGTATTTT. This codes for CASSLDGMLAGTDTQYF.

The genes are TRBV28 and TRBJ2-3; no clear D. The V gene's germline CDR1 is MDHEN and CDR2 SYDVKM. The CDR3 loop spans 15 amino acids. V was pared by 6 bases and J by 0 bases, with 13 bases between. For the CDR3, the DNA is TGTGCCAGCAGCTCTACGACCGACAGCACAGATACGCAGTATTTT. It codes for CASSSTTDSTDTQYF.

Here the CDR3 reads CASSLDEGGWGYTF. For the CDR3, the DNA is TGCGCCAGCAGCCTGGATGAGGGGGGTTGGGGCTACACCTTC. The chain employs TRBV5-1 and TRBJ1-2; D is possibly TRBD1 (6 bases). The ends were cut back, 4 bases at V and 8 bases at J, with 18 bases in the middle. The germline V gene encodes CDR1 SGHRS and CDR2 YFSETQ. The CDR3 has 14 residues.

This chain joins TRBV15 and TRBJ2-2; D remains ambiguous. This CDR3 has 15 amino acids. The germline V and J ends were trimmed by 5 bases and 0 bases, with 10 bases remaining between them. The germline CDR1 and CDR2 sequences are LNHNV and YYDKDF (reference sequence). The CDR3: CATSVRFANTGELFF. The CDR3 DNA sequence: TGTGCCACCAGCGTGCGTTTCGCGAACACCGGGGAGCTGTTTTTT.

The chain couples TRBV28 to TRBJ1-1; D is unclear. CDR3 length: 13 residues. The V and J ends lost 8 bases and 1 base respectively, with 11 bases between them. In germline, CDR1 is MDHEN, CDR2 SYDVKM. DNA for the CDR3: TGTGCCAGCCACGGGGTCACGAACACTGAAGCTTTCTTT. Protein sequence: CASHGVTNTEAFF.

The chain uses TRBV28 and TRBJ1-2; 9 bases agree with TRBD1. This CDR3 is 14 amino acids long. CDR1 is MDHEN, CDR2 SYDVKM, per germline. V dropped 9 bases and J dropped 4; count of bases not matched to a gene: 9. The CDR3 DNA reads TGTGCCAGTAGAGGGACAGGGTATAGCTATGGCTACACCTTC. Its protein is CASRGTGYSYGYTF.

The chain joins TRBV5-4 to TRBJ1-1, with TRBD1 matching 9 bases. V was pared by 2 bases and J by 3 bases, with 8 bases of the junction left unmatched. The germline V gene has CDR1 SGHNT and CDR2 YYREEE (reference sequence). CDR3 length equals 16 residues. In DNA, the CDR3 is TGTGCCAGCAGCTTAAGTATGGGGACAGGGTACACTGAAGCTTTCTTT. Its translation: CASSLSMGTGYTEAFF.

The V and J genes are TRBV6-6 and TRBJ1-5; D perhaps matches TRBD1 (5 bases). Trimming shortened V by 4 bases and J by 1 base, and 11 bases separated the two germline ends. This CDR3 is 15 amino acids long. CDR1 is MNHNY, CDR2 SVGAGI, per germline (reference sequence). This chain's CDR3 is CASSSRGVSNQPQHF. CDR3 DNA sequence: TGTGCCAGCAGTTCCCGGGGGGTCAGCAATCAGCCCCAGCATTTT.

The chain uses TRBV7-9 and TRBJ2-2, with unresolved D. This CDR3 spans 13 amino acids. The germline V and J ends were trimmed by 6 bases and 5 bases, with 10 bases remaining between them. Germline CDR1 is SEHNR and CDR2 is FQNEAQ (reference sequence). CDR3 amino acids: CASSQTQTGELFF. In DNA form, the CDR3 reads TGTGCCAGCAGTCAGACTCAGACCGGGGAGCTGTTTTTT.

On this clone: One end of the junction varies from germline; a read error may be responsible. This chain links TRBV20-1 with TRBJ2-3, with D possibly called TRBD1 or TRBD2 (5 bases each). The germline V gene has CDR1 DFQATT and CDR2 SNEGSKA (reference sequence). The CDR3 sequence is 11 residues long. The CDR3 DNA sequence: TGCAGTGCTAGAGATTTGGGGGTACCGGAGTTT. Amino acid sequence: CSARDLGVPEF.

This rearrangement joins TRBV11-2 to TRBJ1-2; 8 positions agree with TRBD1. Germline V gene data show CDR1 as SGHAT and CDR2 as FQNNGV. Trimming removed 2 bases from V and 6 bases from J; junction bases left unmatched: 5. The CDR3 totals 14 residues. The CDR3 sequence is CASSLPGGLDGYTF. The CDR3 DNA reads TGTGCCAGCAGCTTACCAGGGGGCTTGGATGGCTACACCTTC. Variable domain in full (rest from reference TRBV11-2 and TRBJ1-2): EAGVAQSPRYKIIEKRQSVAFWCNPISGHATLYWYQQILGQGPKLLIQFQNNGVVDDSQLPKDRFSAERLKGVDSTLKIQPAKLEDSAVYLCASSLPGGLDGYTFGSGTRLTVV.

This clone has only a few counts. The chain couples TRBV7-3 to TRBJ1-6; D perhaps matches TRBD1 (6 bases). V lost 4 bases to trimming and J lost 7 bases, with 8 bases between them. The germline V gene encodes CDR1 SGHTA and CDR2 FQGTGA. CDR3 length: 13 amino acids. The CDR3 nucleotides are TGTGCCAGCAGCTCAGGGGCGAATTCACCCCTCCACTTT. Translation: CASSSGANSPLHF.

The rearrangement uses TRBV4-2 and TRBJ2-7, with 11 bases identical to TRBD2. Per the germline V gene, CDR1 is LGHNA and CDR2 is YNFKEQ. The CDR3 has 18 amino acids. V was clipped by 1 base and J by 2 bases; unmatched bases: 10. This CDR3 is CASSQVGLAGGLTYEQYF. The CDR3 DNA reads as TGTGCCAGCAGCCAAGTAGGGTTAGCGGGGGGGCTAACCTACGAGCAGTACTTC.